Listed here are 5 T cell receptor beta chains from one sample, sequenced in a study of shared clonotypes between healthy human individuals. TCRdb's copy holds only in-frame clones and misses some; the assay was immunoSEQ multiplex PCR. The sample has about 1 million clones; more than 65% are singletons. Sequenced sample: memory CD4+ T cells sorted from blood. Subset reported: CD45RA-negative fraction. The receptors stem from a young man in good health.

The chain employs TRBV6-1 and TRBJ2-3, with a possible D match to TRBD2 (6 bases). CDR3 size: 14 residues. Trimming took 4 bases from V and 1 from J, leaving 9 bases between them. In germline, CDR1 is MNHNS, CDR2 SASEGT. CDR3 in amino acids: CASSATRGTDTQYF. The CDR3 region has the DNA TGTGCCAGCAGTGCGACTAGAGGCACAGATACGCAGTATTTT.

This chain connects TRBV6-4 to TRBJ2-3; weak D call: TRBD2 (6 bases). The germline V gene encodes CDR1 MRHNA and CDR2 SNTAGT. The CDR3 is 14 residues long. Trimming removed 4 bases at V and 2 bases at J, with 10 bases between. The DNA of the CDR3 is TGTGCCAGCAGTGTACCGGGACTCACAGATACGCAGTATTTT. Its protein is CASSVPGLTDTQYF.

This CDR3 reads CASSPILAGGPSNEQFF. CDR3 nucleotide sequence: TGTGCCAGCTCACCAATACTAGCGGGAGGGCCGTCCAATGAGCAGTTCTTC. The chain links TRBV18 to TRBJ2-1, with TRBD2 matching 13 bases. The CDR3 sequence is 17 residues long. Germline lookup yields CDR1 KGHSH and CDR2 LQKENI. V dropped 2 bases and J dropped 6; count of bases not matched to a gene: 7.

A single count supports this clone. The chain combines TRBV10-1 with TRBJ2-3; D may be TRBD1 (6 bases). In germline, CDR1 is WNHNN, CDR2 SYGVQD (reference sequence). Trimming cost V 4 bases and J 3 bases, with 8 bases left between them. CDR3 length: 13 amino acids. CDR3 in DNA: TGCGCCAGCAGTGGGGACACAACAGATACGCAGTATTTT. Protein: CASSGDTTDTQYF.

The gene calls are TRBV5-1 and TRBJ2-1; D gene ambiguous. The CDR3 covers 15 residues. The germline V gene has CDR1 SGHRS and CDR2 YFSETQ. The V end lost 0 bases, the J end lost 0 bases, and 7 bases lay between the germline ends. The CDR3, as DNA: TGCGCCAGCAGCTTGGTTCTCTACTCCTACAATGAGCAGTTCTTC. Its protein is CASSLVLYSYNEQFF. The full variable domain, rest sourced from reference TRBV5-1 and TRBJ2-1, is KAGVTQTPRYLIKTRGQQVTLSCSPISGHRSVSWYQQTPGQGLQFLFEYFSETQRNKGNFPGRFSGRQFSNSRSEMNVSTLELGDSALYLCASSLVLYSYNEQFFGPGTRLTVL.